The present TCR beta chain was sequenced within a study of T-cell memory formation after mild COVID-19. Study results and caveats: Clones shrinking from day 15 to 85 showed even CD4/CD8 mixes; later expanders tilted CD4+.

TCRdb ran MiXCR on the 5' RACE reads and lists one entry per CDR3 protein. The sample contains over 450,000 distinct CDR3 sequences, 20% of which appear only once. CDR1 is MDHEN, CDR2 SYDVKM, per germline. The CDR3 is 15 amino acids. The V end lost 3 bases, the J end lost 2 bases, and 8 bases lay between the germline ends. The sample holds a few counts of this clonotype. Its target is unknown. J is TRBJ1-6 and V is TRBV28, with D possibly matching TRBD1 (5 bases). Sequenced input: PBMCs or a T cell subset sorted from them (not recorded which). The sequence was obtained from an adult woman who had mild COVID-19 (a few samples of this study predate the infection). Cell type and time point are not known. The CDR3 sequence is CASSFGGTYNSPLHF. DNA of the CDR3: TGTGCCAGCAGTTTCGGGGGTACCTATAATTCACCCCTCCACTTT.